This note documents a single T cell receptor beta chain sequence. Its antigen remains unidentified. No much larger clone is present one base from it, and per-base qualities are unavailable. This specimen comes from a study of a mutant IDH1 vaccine in newly diagnosed glioma (dated by TCRdb to the early 2020s). In terms of the full investigation: Vaccination was initiated 4-6 weeks after radiotherapy alone, or concurrently with temozolomide cycles in the chemotherapy-containing groups. Of the 25 to 40 patients who were treated, about 60% were male and approximately 38% were female, and the mean age was around 40 years. Before enrollment, patients had received standard therapy of radiotherapy alone, temozolomide alone, or radiochemotherapy with temozolomide; most received the combination. The week-35 safety follow-up was designated visit V12, and the week-47 end of study was designated visit V13. Peripheral blood samples were drawn at six visits, namely V03 (baseline), V05, V07, V10, V12 and V13. For exploratory analyses, about two dozen treated patients had longitudinal TCRB deep sequencing done wherever samples were available. What the authors observed across the whole study: PBMC samples for TCRB deep sequencing were selected based on availability. The authors stated that sample limitations prevented analyses of patient blood samples from being reproduced. Immune responses induced by the vaccine were seen in approximately 92% of patients across multiple MHC alleles. Pseudoprogression appeared unrelated to alterations in the top peripheral T cell clonotypes detected by TCRB sequencing.

As encoded in the germline V gene, CDR1 is LGHNA while CDR2 is YSLEER. The trim is 1 base for V and 5 bases for J, with a gap of 21 bases between the germline ends. The CDR3, from cysteine to phenylalanine, totals 18 residues. The only DNA kept is the CDR3, 54 bases in frame from the first base. The time point label on this specimen signifies: week 47, end of study. Each vaccine dose was 300 ug of a 20-mer mutant IDH1 peptide in Montanide, given subcutaneously with topical imiquimod. Across visits V03 through V10, patients got a total of eight vaccinations, given in weeks 1, 3, 5, 7, 11, 15, 19 and 23. Newly diagnosed WHO grade 3 or 4 IDH1-mutant astrocytomas showing loss of nuclear ATRX were present in the donors. The samples were drawn from NOA16, a multicentre, single-arm, open-label phase I trial in Germany that tested a mutant IDH1 peptide vaccine in humans for the first time. Genomic DNA for TCRB sequencing was extracted from EDTA blood using the DNeasy Blood and Tissue Kit.

Libraries were built with the immunoSEQ multiplex PCR assay. The hsTCRB Kit was used according to the manufacturer's protocol to amplify rearranged TCR beta chain sequences. TCRB libraries were sequenced on an Illumina MiSeq. As for the authors' bioinformatics: Demultiplexing, trimming and gene mapping were performed with the kit vendor's proprietary platform. The clones in this table, taken by TCRdb from immuneACCESS, are in-frame only. Not every clone is retained; where verified, under half of the shortfall comes from an unresolved V gene, and the cause of the rest is unknown. The V and J calls and clone size are taken from that table; D and trimming were inferred from the DNA. Present in this sample are roughly 38,000 clones, around 82% of which were seen just once. Under 20% of the sample lies in the top ten.

This TCR derives from a man between 18 and 29 years old with glioma. Some clones in this sample may be carry-over from other donors' samples. This receptor chain uses TRBV4-3 and TRBJ1-5, with a tentative D gene TRBD1 over 6 matching bases. Sample: PBMCs, taken from a glioma patient whose treatment included an IDH1 peptide vaccine. The sequence in DNA is TGCGCCAGCAGCCAAGGTGTTAGGGGGGGCGCGTTATATCAGCCCCAGCATTTT. The translation is CASSQGVRGGALYQPQHF.